A single sample gave rise to the 21 T cell receptor beta chains below, sequenced in a study of identical twins. Each CDR3 protein is one row after TCRdb ran MiXCR on the 5' RACE reads. The data show about 890,000 distinct CDR3 sequences, around an eighth seen once. This same sample was also part of a study on yellow fever vaccine responses in identical twins.

Sequencing was done on a sample of PBMCs. These TCRs come from a young woman in good health.

The rearrangement links TRBV2 to TRBJ1-6, with D tentatively TRBD1 (5 bases). V was trimmed by 6 bases and J by 7 bases, leaving 19 bases between them. CDR3 size: 16 residues. Germline V gene data show CDR1 as SNHLY and CDR2 as FYNNEI. Here the CDR3 DNA reads TGTGCCAGCAGCGCCTCGACCCGGGGGGTGAATTCACCCCTCCACTTT. Amino acids: CASSASTRGVNSPLHF.

CDR3 residues: CASSLSLSTAEQYV. CDR3 nucleotide sequence: TGTGCCAGCAGCTTGTCGTTATCCACAGCCGAGCAGTACGTC. V is TRBV27 and J is TRBJ2-7; the D is unclear. Germline values: CDR1 MNHEY, CDR2 SMNVEV (reference sequence). V lost 6 bases and J 6 bases, leaving 18 bases between the germline ends. The CDR3 has 14 residues.

This clonotype was seen a handful of times. This chain connects TRBV28 to TRBJ2-7; D remains unclear. The CDR3 is 14 residues long. Germline-derived CDR1 and CDR2 are MDHEN and SYDVKM. The V end lost 7 bases, the J end lost 4 bases, and 17 bases lay between the germline ends. The CDR3 nucleotides read TGTGCCAGCAAGTTTCGGGCCAAATTATACGAGCAGTACTTC. Its protein product is CASKFRAKLYEQYF.

This clonotype was detected ten times or more. The chain joins TRBV6-2 or TRBV6-3 to TRBJ2-1, with a weak D call TRBD2 (6 bases). Trimming took 2 bases from V and 9 from J, leaving 8 bases between them. Germline V gives CDR1 MNHEY, CDR2 SVGEGT. The CDR3 length is 12 residues. CDR3 residues: CASSYMGGEQFF. The CDR3 DNA sequence: TGTGCCAGCAGTTACATGGGGGGTGAGCAGTTCTTC.

This clonotype was counted only a few times. The chain has TRBV12-3 or TRBV12-4 and TRBJ2-3, with a possible D match to TRBD1 (5 bases). This CDR3 contains 15 residues. The V end was cut by 3 bases, the J end by 0 bases, with 10 bases between. Written as DNA, the CDR3 is TGTGCCAGCAGTTTGGGGCAGTTCAGCACAGATACGCAGTATTTT. Amino acid sequence: CASSLGQFSTDTQYF.

At least ten counts were recorded for this clonotype. The V and J genes are TRBV7-2 and TRBJ1-5; D unresolved. The CDR3 is 15 residues long. In germline, CDR1 is SGHTA, CDR2 FQGNSA. Trimming left V 4 bases short and J 2 bases short, with 12 bases between. The CDR3 nucleotides read TGTGCCAGCAGCTCGGGGAACCGAGGCAATCAGCCCCAGCATTTT. Its protein product is CASSSGNRGNQPQHF.

This chain joins TRBV6-1 and TRBJ2-1, with a tentative D call TRBD2 (5 bases). The germline V gene has CDR1 MNHNS and CDR2 SASEGT. V lost 6 bases and J 0 bases, leaving 9 bases between the germline ends. The CDR3 contains 14 residues. CDR3 protein: CASRAEPSYNEQFF. The CDR3 DNA is TGTGCCAGCAGAGCGGAACCCTCCTACAATGAGCAGTTCTTC.

As DNA, the CDR3 is TGCAGTGCTAGAGCTAGCGGATACAATGAGCAGTTCTTC. It translates to CSARASGYNEQFF. This rearrangement joins TRBV20-1 to TRBJ2-1; 7 nucleotides align to TRBD2. This CDR3 is built from 13 residues. The V gene end was trimmed by 1 base and the J gene end by 4 bases; junction bases not matched to a gene: 1. CDR1 and CDR2 (germline): DFQATT, SNEGSKA (reference sequence).

The table lists this clonotype with a few counts. This rearrangement joins TRBV10-3 to TRBJ2-1; the D is unclear. CDR1 is ENHRY and CDR2 is SYGVKD in the germline V gene. This CDR3 is 12 amino acids long. V lost 8 bases and J 5 bases, leaving 10 bases between the germline ends. This chain's CDR3 is CAIGVFNNEQFF. Here the CDR3 DNA reads TGTGCCATCGGAGTCTTCAACAATGAGCAGTTCTTC.

This clonotype was counted a few times. V and J are TRBV7-8 and TRBJ1-1, with 7 bases fitting TRBD1. CDR1 and CDR2 from the germline V gene are SGHVS and FQNEAQ. The CDR3 contains 16 residues. The V gene end was trimmed by 1 base and the J gene end by 1 base; junction bases not matched to a gene: 6. The CDR3 nucleotides read TGTGCCAGCAGCTTAGTAAGGGGGCCCGAGAACACTGAAGCTTTCTTT. It codes for CASSLVRGPENTEAFF.

J is TRBJ1-6 and V is TRBV11-3; D uncertain. CDR1 and CDR2 from the germline V gene are SGHNT and YENEEA. V was clipped by 5 bases and J by 9 bases, with 14 bases between them. This CDR3 has 14 amino acids. The CDR3 sequence is CASSRRGMGSPLHF. CDR3 nucleotides: TGTGCCAGCAGCCGTCGAGGAATGGGTTCACCCCTCCACTTT. Combining the CDR3 with reference TRBV11-3 and TRBJ1-6 gives the whole variable domain EAGVVQSPRYKIIEKKQPVAFWCNPISGHNTLYWYLQNLGQGPELLIRYENEEAVDDSQLPKDRFSAERLKGVDSTLKIQPAELGDSAVYLCASSRRGMGSPLHFGNGTRLTVT.

V gene TRBV7-9 combines with J gene TRBJ1-5, with D possibly matching TRBD1 (5 bases). Trimming pared 6 bases from V and 5 bases from J, leaving 14 bases between. The CDR3 length is 14 residues. Per the germline V gene, CDR1 is SEHNR and CDR2 is FQNEAQ (reference sequence). CDR3 in DNA: TGTGCCAGCAGTTCCTCTTGGGGGGATCAGCCCCAGCATTTT. It yields the protein CASSSSWGDQPQHF.

The V call is TRBV11-2, the J call TRBJ1-1, with 7 bases that match TRBD1. After removal of 6 bases from V and 0 bases from J, the junction contained 4 bases not matched to a gene. Germline assignment: CDR1 SGHAT and CDR2 FQNNGV. This CDR3 region has 14 residues. As DNA, the CDR3 is TGTGCCAGCAGATCGGGACAGATGAACACTGAAGCTTTCTTT. This translates into CASRSGQMNTEAFF.

This clonotype occurred many times. The chain uses TRBV28 and TRBJ2-2, with D possibly being TRBD1 (5 bases). Trimming took 6 bases from V and 0 from J, leaving 14 bases between them. Per the germline V gene, CDR1 is MDHEN and CDR2 is SYDVKM. This CDR3 is built from 16 residues. CDR3 nucleotide sequence: TGTGCCAGCAGACCAACAGGTGGTGCGAACACCGGGGAGCTGTTTTTT. Translation gives CASRPTGGANTGELFF. The whole variable domain, filled in from reference TRBV28 and TRBJ2-2, reads DVKVTQSSRYLVKRTGEKVFLECVQDMDHENMFWYRQDPGLGLRLIYFSYDVKMKEKGDIPEGYSVSREKKERFSLILESASTNQTSMYLCASRPTGGANTGELFFGEGSRLTVL.

At least ten counts were recorded for this clonotype. This chain connects TRBV6-2 or TRBV6-3 to TRBJ2-2; TRBD1 or TRBD2 may be the D gene (5 bases each). Germline V gene sequence: CDR1 MNHEY, CDR2 SVGEGT. This CDR3 is built from 13 residues. V was pared by 5 bases and J by 7 bases, with 11 bases between. The CDR3, as DNA: TGTGCCAGCAGTGGGACGGCAAACGGGGAGCTGTTTTTT. It is translated as CASSGTANGELFF.

The CDR3 here is CASSPEGQRGGYTF. The DNA of the CDR3 is TGTGCCAGCAGCCCGGAGGGACAAAGGGGTGGCTACACCTTC. This sequence joins TRBV27 and TRBJ1-2; a possible D gene is TRBD1 (6 bases). CDR3 size: 14 residues. V was trimmed by 6 bases and J by 7 bases, leaving 18 bases between them. Germline-derived CDR1 and CDR2 are MNHEY and SMNVEV (reference sequence).

This chain connects TRBV12-3 or TRBV12-4 to TRBJ1-6; D unclear. V was trimmed by 4 bases and J by 9 bases, leaving 7 bases between them. The CDR3 spans 12 residues. CDR3 sequence: CASSSRVSPLHF. The CDR3, as DNA: TGTGCCAGCAGTTCCCGAGTTTCACCCCTCCACTTT.

In its sample, this clonotype was seen a few times. The chain employs TRBV20-1 and TRBJ2-3; possibly TRBD1 for D (5 bases). Germline CDR1 is DFQATT and CDR2 is SNEGSKA (reference sequence). The CDR3 is made up of 15 amino acids. The V and J ends lost 3 bases and 6 bases respectively, with 19 bases between them. CDR3 DNA: TGCAGTGCTAGCGGGTCTGCCCTCTCAGGGGATACGCAGTATTTT. As protein: CSASGSALSGDTQYF.

This clonotype was observed a few times. The V call is TRBV6-5, the J call TRBJ1-1, with D unresolved. Germline V gives CDR1 MNHEY, CDR2 SVGAGI. The V gene lost 3 bases and the J gene lost 1 base, with 9 bases spanning the gap. This CDR3 contains 14 residues. CDR3 sequence reads: CASSYVQRNTEAFF. The CDR3 nucleotides are TGTGCCAGCAGTTATGTTCAGAGGAACACTGAAGCTTTCTTT.

In its sample, this clonotype was seen many times. V is TRBV4-1 and J is TRBJ2-3; 14 bases match TRBD2. This CDR3 region has 18 residues. The germline CDR1 and CDR2 sequences are MGHRA and YSYEKL. Trimming removed 1 base from V and 2 bases from J; junction bases left unmatched: 5. CDR3 coding DNA: TGCGCCAGCAGCCAAGTACGACTAGCGGGAGGGAACACAGATACGCAGTATTTT. Its protein is CASSQVRLAGGNTDTQYF.

The rearrangement joins TRBV12-3 or TRBV12-4 to TRBJ2-3, with D maybe TRBD2 (5 bases). The CDR3 runs to 12 residues. V was pared by 6 bases and J by 5 bases, with 9 bases between. The CDR3 region has the DNA TGTGCCAGCAGACTAGGAGGAGATACGCAGTATTTT. Amino acids: CASRLGGDTQYF.